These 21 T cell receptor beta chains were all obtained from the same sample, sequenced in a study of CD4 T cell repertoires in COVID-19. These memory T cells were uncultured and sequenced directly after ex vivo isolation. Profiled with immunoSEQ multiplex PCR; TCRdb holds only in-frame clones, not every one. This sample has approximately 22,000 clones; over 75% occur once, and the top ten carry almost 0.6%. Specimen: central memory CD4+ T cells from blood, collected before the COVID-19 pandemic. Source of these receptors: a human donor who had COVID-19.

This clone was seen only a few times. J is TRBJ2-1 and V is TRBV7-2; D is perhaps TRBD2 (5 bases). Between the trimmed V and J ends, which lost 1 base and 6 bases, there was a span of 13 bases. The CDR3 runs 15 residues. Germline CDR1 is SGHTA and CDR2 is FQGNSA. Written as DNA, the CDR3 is TGTGCCAGCAGCTTAGTACTAGGGCCCGGCAATGAGCAGTTCTTC. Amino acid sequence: CASSLVLGPGNEQFF.

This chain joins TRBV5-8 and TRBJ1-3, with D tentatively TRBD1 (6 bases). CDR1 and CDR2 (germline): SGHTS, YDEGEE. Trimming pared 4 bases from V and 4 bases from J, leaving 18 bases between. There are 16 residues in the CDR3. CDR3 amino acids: CASSTPPPGEGNTIYF. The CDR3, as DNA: TGTGCCAGCAGCACTCCCCCCCCAGGGGAAGGAAACACCATATATTTT.

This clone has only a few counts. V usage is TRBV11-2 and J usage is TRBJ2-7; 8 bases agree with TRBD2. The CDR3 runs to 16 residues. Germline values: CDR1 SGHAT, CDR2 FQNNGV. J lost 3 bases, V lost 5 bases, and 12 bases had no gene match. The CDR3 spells CASSPPGVAGGYEQYF. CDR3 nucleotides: TGTGCCAGCAGCCCCCCGGGGGTCGCGGGAGGCTACGAGCAGTACTTC. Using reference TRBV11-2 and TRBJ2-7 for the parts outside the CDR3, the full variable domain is EAGVAQSPRYKIIEKRQSVAFWCNPISGHATLYWYQQILGQGPKLLIQFQNNGVVDDSQLPKDRFSAERLKGVDSTLKIQPAKLEDSAVYLCASSPPGVAGGYEQYFGPGTRLTVT.

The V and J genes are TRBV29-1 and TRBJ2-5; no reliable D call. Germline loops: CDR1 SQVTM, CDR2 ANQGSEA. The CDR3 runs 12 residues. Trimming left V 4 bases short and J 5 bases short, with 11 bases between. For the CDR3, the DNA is TGCAGCGTTGCGACGACACGGGAGACCCAGTACTTC. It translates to CSVATTRETQYF.

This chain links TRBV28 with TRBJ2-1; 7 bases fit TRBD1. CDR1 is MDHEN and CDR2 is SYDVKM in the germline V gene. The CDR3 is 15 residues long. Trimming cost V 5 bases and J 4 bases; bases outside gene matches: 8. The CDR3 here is CASSDPGQRYNEQFF. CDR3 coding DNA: TGTGCCAGCAGTGATCCGGGACAGAGATACAATGAGCAGTTCTTC.

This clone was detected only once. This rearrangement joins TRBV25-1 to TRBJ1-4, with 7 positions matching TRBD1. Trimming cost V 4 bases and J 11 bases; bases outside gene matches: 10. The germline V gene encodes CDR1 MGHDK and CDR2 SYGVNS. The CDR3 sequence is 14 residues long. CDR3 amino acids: CASSASGGSGKLFF. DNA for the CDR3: TGTGCCAGCAGTGCCTCAGGGGGAAGCGGCAAACTGTTTTTT.

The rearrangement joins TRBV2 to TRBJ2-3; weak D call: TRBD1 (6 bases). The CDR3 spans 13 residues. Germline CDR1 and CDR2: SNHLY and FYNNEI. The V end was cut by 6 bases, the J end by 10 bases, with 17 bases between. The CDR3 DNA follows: TGTGCCAGCAGCTCGGTCCCGGGACACTCGCAGTATTTT. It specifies CASSSVPGHSQYF.

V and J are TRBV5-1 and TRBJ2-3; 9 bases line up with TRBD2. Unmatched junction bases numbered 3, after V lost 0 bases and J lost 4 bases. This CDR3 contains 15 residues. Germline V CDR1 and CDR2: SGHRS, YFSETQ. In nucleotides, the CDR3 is TGCGCCAGCAGCTTGGCTAGCGGGGAGGCAGATACGCAGTATTTT. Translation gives CASSLASGEADTQYF.

The CDR3 DNA reads as TGTGCCATCAGTGGCCAGAACGACAATGAGCAGTTCTTC. Its protein is CAISGQNDNEQFF. The chain couples TRBV10-3 to TRBJ2-1, with D unclear. Germline V gene sequence: CDR1 ENHRY, CDR2 SYGVKD. The V and J ends lost 4 bases and 5 bases respectively, with 9 bases between them. This CDR3 comprises 13 residues.

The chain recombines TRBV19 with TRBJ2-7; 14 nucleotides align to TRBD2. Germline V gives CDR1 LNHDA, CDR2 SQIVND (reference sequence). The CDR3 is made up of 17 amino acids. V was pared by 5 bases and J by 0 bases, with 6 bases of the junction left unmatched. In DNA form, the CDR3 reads TGTGCCAGTAGTCGACAGGGGACTAGCGGGAGCTCCTACGAGCAGTACTTC. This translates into CASSRQGTSGSSYEQYF.

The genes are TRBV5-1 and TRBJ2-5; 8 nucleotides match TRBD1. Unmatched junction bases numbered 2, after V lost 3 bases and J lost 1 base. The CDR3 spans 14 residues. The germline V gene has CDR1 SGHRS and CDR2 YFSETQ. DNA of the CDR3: TGCGCCAGCAGCTGGACAGGGTTCCAAGAGACCCAGTACTTC. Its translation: CASSWTGFQETQYF.

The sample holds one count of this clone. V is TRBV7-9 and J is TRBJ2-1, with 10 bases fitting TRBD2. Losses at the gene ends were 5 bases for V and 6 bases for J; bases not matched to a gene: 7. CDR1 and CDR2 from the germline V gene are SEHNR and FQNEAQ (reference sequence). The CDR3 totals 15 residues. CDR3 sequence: CASSPGIAGGNEQFF. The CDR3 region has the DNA TGTGCCAGCAGCCCAGGAATAGCGGGGGGCAATGAGCAGTTCTTC. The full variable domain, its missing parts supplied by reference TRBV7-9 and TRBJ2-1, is DTGVSQNPRHKITKRGQNVTFRCDPISEHNRLYWYRQTLGQGPEFLTYFQNEAQLEKSRLLSDRFSAERPKGSFSTLEIQRTEQGDSAMYLCASSPGIAGGNEQFFGPGTRLTVL.

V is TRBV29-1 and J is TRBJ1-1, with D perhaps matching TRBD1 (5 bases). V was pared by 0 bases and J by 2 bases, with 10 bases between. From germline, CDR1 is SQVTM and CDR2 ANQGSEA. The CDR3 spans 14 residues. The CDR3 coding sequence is TGCAGCGTTGAAGATCGGCAGGGAAACACTGAAGCTTTCTTT. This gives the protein CSVEDRQGNTEAFF.

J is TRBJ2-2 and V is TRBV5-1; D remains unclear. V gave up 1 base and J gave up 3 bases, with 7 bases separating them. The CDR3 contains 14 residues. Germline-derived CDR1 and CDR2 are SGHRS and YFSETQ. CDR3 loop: CASSLQPDTGELFF. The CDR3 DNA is TGCGCCAGCAGCTTGCAACCAGACACCGGGGAGCTGTTTTTT. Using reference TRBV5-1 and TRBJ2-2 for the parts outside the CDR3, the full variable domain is KAGVTQTPRYLIKTRGQQVTLSCSPISGHRSVSWYQQTPGQGLQFLFEYFSETQRNKGNFPGRFSGRQFSNSRSEMNVSTLELGDSALYLCASSLQPDTGELFFGEGSRLTVL.

CDR3 residues: CASSQEELIHNEQFF. CDR3 in DNA: TGTGCCAGCAGCCAAGAAGAACTTATCCACAATGAGCAGTTCTTC. The chain links TRBV4-2 to TRBJ2-1; D is undetermined. This CDR3 has 15 amino acids. From germline, CDR1 is LGHNA and CDR2 YNFKEQ. V was trimmed by 0 bases and J by 5 bases, leaving 11 bases between them.

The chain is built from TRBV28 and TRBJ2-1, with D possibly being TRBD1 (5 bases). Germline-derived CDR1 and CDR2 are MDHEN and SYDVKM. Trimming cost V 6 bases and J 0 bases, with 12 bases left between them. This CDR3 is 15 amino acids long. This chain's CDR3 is CASRTQGYSYNEQFF. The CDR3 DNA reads TGTGCCAGCAGGACCCAGGGCTACTCCTACAATGAGCAGTTCTTC.

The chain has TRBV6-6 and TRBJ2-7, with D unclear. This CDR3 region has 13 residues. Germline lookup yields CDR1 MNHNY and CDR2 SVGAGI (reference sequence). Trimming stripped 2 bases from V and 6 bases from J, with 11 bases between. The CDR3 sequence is CASSYHTESEQYF. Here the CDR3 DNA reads TGTGCCAGCAGTTACCACACGGAGAGCGAGCAGTACTTC.

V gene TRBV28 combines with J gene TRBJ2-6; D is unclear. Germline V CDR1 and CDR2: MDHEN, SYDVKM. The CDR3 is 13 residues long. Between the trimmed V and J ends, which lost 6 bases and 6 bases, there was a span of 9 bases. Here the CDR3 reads CASSLPSANVLTF. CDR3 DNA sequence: TGTGCCAGCAGCCTACCTTCGGCCAACGTCCTGACTTTC.

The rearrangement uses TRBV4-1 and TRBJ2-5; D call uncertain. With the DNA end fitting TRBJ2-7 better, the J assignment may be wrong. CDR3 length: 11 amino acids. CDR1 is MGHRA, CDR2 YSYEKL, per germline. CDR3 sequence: CASSQGFEQYF. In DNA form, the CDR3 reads TGCGCCAGCAGCCAAGGATTCGAGCAGTACTTC.

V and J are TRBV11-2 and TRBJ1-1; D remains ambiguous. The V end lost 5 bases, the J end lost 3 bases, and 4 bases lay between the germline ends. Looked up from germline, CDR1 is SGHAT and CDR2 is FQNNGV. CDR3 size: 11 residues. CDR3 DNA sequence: TGTGCCAGCAGCCCGGACACTGAAGCTTTCTTT. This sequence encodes CASSPDTEAFF.

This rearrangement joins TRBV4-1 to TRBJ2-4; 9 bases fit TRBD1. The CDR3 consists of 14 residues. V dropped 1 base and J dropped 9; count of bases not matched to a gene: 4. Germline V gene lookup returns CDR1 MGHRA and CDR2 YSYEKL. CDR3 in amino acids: CASSQGDRVGIQYF. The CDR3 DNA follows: TGCGCCAGCAGCCAAGGGGACAGGGTGGGCATTCAGTACTTC.